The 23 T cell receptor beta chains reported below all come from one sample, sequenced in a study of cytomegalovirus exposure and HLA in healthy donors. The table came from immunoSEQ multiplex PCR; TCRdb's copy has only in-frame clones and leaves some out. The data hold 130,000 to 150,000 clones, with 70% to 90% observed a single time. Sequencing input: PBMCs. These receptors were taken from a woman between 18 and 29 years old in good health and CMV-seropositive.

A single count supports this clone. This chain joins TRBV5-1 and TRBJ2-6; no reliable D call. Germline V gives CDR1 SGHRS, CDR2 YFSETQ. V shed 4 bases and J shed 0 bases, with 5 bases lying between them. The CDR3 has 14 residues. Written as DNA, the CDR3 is TGCGCCAGCAGCGAGGTCTCTGGGGCCAACGTCCTGACTTTC. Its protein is CASSEVSGANVLTF.

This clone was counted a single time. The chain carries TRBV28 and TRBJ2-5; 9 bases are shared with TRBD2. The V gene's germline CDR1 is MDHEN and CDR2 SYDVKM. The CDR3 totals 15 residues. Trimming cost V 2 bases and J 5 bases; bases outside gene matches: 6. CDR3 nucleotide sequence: TGTGCCAGCAGTTTAAGAGCGGGAGGTGGGGAGACCCAGTACTTC. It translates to CASSLRAGGGETQYF.

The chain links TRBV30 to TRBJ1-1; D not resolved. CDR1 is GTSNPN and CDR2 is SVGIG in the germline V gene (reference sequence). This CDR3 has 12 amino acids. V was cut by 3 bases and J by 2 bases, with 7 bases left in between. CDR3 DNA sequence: TGTGCCTGGAGGGGCCCTAACACTGAAGCTTTCTTT. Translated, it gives CAWRGPNTEAFF.

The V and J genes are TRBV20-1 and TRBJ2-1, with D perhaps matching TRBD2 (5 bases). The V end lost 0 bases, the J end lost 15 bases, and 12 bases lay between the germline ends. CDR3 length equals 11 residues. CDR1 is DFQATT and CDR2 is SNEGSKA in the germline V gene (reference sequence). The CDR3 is CSARDMDSLFF. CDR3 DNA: TGCAGTGCTAGAGATATGGACTCCCTGTTCTTC.

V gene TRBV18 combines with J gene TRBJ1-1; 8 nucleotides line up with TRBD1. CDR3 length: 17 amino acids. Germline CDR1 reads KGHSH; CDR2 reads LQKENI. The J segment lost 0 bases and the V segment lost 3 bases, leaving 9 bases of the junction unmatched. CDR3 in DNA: TGTGCCAGCTCACCGGGACAGGATCTTTCGTTGAACACTGAAGCTTTCTTT. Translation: CASSPGQDLSLNTEAFF.

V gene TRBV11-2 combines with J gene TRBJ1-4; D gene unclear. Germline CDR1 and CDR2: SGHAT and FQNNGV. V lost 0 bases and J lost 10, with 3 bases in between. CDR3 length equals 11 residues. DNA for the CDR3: TGTGCCAGCAGCTTAGACTCAAAACTGTTTTTT. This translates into CASSLDSKLFF.

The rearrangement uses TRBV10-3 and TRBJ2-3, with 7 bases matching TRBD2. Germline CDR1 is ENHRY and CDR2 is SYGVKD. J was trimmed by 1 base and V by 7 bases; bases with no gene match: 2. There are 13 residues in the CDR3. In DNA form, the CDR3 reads TGTGCCATCACTGGGGGGGGCACAGATACGCAGTATTTT. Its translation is CAITGGGTDTQYF.

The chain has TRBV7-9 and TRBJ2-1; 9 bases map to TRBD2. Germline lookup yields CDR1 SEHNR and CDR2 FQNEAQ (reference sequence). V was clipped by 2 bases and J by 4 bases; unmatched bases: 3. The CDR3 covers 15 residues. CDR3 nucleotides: TGTGCCAGCAGCTTAAGGACTAGCGCATACAATGAGCAGTTCTTC. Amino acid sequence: CASSLRTSAYNEQFF. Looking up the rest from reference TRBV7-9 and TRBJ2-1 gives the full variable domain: DTGVSQNPRHKITKRGQNVTFRCDPISEHNRLYWYRQTLGQGPEFLTYFQNEAQLEKSRLLSDRFSAERPKGSFSTLEIQRTEQGDSAMYLCASSLRTSAYNEQFFGPGTRLTVL.

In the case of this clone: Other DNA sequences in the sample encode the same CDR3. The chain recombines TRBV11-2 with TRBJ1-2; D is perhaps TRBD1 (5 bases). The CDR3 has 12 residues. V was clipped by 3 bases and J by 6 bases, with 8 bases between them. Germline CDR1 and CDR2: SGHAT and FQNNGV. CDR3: CASSLEGDGYTF. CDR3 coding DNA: TGTGCCAGCAGCTTGGAAGGGGATGGCTACACCTTC.

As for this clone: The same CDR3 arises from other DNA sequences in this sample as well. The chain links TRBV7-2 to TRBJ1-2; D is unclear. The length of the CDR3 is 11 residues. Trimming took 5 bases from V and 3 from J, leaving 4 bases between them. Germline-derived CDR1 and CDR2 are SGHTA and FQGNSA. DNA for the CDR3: TGTGCCAGCAGCCTCTACTATGGCTACACCTTC. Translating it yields CASSLYYGYTF.

The CDR3 sequence is CASIPFGRERGEAFF. The CDR3 DNA reads TGTGCCAGCATCCCCTTTGGGAGGGAAAGAGGTGAAGCTTTCTTT. V gene TRBV6-5 combines with J gene TRBJ1-1; no definite D call. The CDR3 runs 15 residues. Trimming stripped 7 bases from V and 7 bases from J, with 22 bases between. From germline, CDR1 is MNHEY and CDR2 SVGAGI.

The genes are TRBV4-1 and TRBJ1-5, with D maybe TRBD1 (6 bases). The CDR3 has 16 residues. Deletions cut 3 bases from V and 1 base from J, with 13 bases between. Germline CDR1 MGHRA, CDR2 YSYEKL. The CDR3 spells CASSQVGGQSNQPQHF. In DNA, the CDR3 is TGCGCCAGCAGCCAGGTGGGGGGGCAGAGCAATCAGCCCCAGCATTTT.

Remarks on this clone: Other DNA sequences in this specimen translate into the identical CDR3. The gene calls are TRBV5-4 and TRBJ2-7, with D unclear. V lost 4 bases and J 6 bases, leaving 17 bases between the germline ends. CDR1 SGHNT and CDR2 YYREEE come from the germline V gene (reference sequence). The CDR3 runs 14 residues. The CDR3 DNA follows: TGTGCCAGCAGCGAGGCCCCTGGAATGGGCGAGCAGTACTTC. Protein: CASSEAPGMGEQYF.

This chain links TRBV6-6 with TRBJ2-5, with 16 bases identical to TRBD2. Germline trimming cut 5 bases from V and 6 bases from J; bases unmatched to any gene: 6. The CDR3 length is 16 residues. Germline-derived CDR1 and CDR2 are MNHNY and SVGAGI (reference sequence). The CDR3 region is CASSTGTSGRVKTQYF. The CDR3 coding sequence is TGTGCCAGCAGTACCGGGACTAGCGGGAGGGTTAAGACCCAGTACTTC.

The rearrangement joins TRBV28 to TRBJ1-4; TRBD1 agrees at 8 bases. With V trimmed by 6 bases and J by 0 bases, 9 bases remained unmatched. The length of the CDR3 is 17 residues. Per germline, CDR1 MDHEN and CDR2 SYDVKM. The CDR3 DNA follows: TGTGCCAGCAGAAGCGGACAGGGACTTGCAACTAATGAAAAACTGTTTTTT. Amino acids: CASRSGQGLATNEKLFF. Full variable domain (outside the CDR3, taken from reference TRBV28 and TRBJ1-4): DVKVTQSSRYLVKRTGEKVFLECVQDMDHENMFWYRQDPGLGLRLIYFSYDVKMKEKGDIPEGYSVSREKKERFSLILESASTNQTSMYLCASRSGQGLATNEKLFFGSGTQLSVL.

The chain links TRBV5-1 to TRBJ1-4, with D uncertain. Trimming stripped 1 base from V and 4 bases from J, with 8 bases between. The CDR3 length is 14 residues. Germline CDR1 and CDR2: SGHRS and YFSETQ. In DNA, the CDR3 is TGCGCCAGCAGCTTGCACCGGGGTAATGAAAAACTGTTTTTT. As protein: CASSLHRGNEKLFF.

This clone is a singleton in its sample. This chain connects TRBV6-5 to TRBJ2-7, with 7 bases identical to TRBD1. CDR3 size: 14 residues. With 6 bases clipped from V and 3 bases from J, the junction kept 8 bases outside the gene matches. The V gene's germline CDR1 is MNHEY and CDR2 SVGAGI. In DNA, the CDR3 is TGTGCCAGCAGCTACCGGGACAGACACTACGAGCAGTACTTC. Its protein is CASSYRDRHYEQYF.

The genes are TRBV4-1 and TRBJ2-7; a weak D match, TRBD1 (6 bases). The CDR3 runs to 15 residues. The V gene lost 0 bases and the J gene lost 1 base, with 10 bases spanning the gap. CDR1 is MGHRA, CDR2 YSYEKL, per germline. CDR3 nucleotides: TGCGCCAGCAGCCAAGAGGGGGCAGGGTCCTACGAGCAGTACTTC. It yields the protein CASSQEGAGSYEQYF.

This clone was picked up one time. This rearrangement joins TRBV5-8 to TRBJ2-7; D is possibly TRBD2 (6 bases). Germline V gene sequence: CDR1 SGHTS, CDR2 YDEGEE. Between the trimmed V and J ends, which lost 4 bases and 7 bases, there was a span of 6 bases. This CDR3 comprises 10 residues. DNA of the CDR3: TGTGCCAGCAGCGGGGGGGAGCAGTACTTC. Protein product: CASSGGEQYF.

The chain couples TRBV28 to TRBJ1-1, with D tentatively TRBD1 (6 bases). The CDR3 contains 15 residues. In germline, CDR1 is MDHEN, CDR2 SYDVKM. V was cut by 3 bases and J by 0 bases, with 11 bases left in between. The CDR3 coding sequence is TGTGCCAGCAGTTTTCAGGGGCGCATGAACACTGAAGCTTTCTTT. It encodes CASSFQGRMNTEAFF. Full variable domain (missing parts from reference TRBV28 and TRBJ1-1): DVKVTQSSRYLVKRTGEKVFLECVQDMDHENMFWYRQDPGLGLRLIYFSYDVKMKEKGDIPEGYSVSREKKERFSLILESASTNQTSMYLCASSFQGRMNTEAFFGQGTRLTVV.

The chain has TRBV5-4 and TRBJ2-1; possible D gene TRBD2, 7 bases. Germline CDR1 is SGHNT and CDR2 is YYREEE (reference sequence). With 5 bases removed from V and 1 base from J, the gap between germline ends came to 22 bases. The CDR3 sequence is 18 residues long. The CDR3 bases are TGTGCCAGCAGAGGGATTAGGGGGGGCTCAGGGTCCTACAATGAGCAGTTCTTC. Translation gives CASRGIRGGSGSYNEQFF.

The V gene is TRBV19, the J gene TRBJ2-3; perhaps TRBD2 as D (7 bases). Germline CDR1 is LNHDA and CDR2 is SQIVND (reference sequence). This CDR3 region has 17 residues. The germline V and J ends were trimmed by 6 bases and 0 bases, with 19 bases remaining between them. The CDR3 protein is CASSEKFGGRSTDTQYF. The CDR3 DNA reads TGTGCCAGTAGCGAAAAGTTCGGGGGGCGAAGCACAGATACGCAGTATTTT.

CDR3: CASSGGTGRGNGYTF. CDR3 nucleotides: TGTGCCAGCAGTGGCGGGACAGGGAGAGGGAATGGCTACACCTTC. The chain links TRBV6-1 to TRBJ1-2, with 9 bases matching TRBD1. V shed 4 bases, J shed 6 bases, and the junction held 9 bases outside the gene matches. CDR1 is MNHNS, CDR2 SASEGT, per germline. There are 15 residues in the CDR3.